This T cell receptor beta chain was profiled in a study of cytomegalovirus exposure and HLA in healthy donors (dated by TCRdb to about 2017). In terms of the full investigation: According to a later analysis, one platform produced both the 100 to 150 validation repertoires and the 720 or so repertoires of the first cohort. The study aimed to test whether cataloging public T cell receptors could reveal signatures of past pathogen exposure. Besides the first cohort of roughly 700 subjects, a separate validation cohort made up of over 95 different subjects was used. To predict cytomegalovirus infection status, the study combined high-throughput TCR immunosequencing, statistical association of individual TCRs with disease status, and machine learning. On the study overall, not on this receptor specifically: A later analysis had no HLA typing for the validation cohort, so co-occurrence there was scored across all 110 or so repertoires. Across donors, most TCR sequences were observed very rarely, whereas some public TCRs were present in many individuals. Of the cluster scores, around 95% were above 0 in a later analysis, which found that TCRs clustered in the first cohort also tended to co-occur in the 130 or so validation repertoires. The authors suggested that the approach could potentially be generalized to other disease states and immunological phenotypes. In vitro tests confirmed that a few of the cytomegalovirus-associated TCR beta chains recognize cytomegalovirus antigens. Cytomegalovirus status was reported to be diagnosed by the classifier with high specificity and sensitivity in both the original and validation cohorts. A total of some 180 TCR beta chains were listed by the study as associated with cytomegalovirus.

This clone appeared once. Which antigen it targets is not known. Base quality data are lacking; no much larger clone is found one base away. Library prep was done by the immunoSEQ multiplex PCR assay. Per the source publication's procedure: A statistical classification framework was built for diagnosing cytomegalovirus status from the catalog of TCR beta chain sequences. TCRdb obtained this table from immuneACCESS and retained in-frame rearrangements with V and J assigned. These tables miss some clones; where compared with another copy, unresolved V genes account for less than half of the shortfall, and the remainder is unexplained. The D gene and trimming were derived from the DNA, and the V and J assignments and clone size from that table. Within this sample are fewer than 60,000 clones, with approximately 95% of them counted one time only. 7.8% of the sample rests with the top ten. CDR1 is given as LNHDA and CDR2 as SQIVND, both from the germline V gene (reference sequence). Trimming removed 1 base from V and 2 bases from J, leaving 12 bases between the germline ends. The CDR3 spans 15 residues, from the cysteine through the phenylalanine. Of the read, only the CDR3 DNA is kept; its 45 bases are in frame from base 1.

The donors were included in the validation cohort of over a hundred subjects, a group kept apart from the roughly 680-subject first cohort. The sample consisted of PBMCs. The sequence came from a woman aged 18-30 years in good health and CMV-seropositive. The sequence is built from TRBV19 and TRBJ2-7, and the D gene may be TRBD1, 6 bases matching. In nucleotide form, the sequence is TGTGCCAGTAGTATAGTAAGGGGGAGAGCCTACGAGCAGTACTTC. Translation gives CASSIVRGRAYEQYF.